Following are 11 T cell receptor beta chains from one sample sequenced in a study of blood T cell repertoires in COVID-19. Generated by immunoSEQ multiplex PCR, the TCRdb table keeps only in-frame clones and is missing some. The table shows roughly 200,000 clones, with approximately 86% occurring only once. Material for sequencing was PBMCs or T cells enriched from blood (not recorded which). Receptors originate from a woman in her thirties or forties with acute COVID-19.

This chain uses TRBV19 with TRBJ1-5; D ambiguous. Germline-derived CDR1 and CDR2 are LNHDA and SQIVND (reference sequence). The CDR3 is made up of 15 amino acids. With 1 base removed from V and 0 bases from J, the gap between germline ends came to 7 bases. CDR3 in DNA: TGTGCCAGTAGTATAGCAGTTGATAGCAATCAGCCCCAGCATTTT. This sequence encodes CASSIAVDSNQPQHF.

The chain uses TRBV28 and TRBJ1-1; TRBD1 matches 7 bases. Per germline, CDR1 MDHEN and CDR2 SYDVKM. Trimming took 4 bases from V and 0 from J; bases not matched to a gene: 8. The CDR3 extends over 16 amino acids. CDR3 nucleotide sequence: TGTGCCAGCAGTTATACAGCGACAGGGTTGAACACTGAAGCTTTCTTT. Translating it yields CASSYTATGLNTEAFF.

DNA of the CDR3: TGTGCCAGCAGCTTACAGCGGACAGACAATGAGCAGTTCTTC. As protein: CASSLQRTDNEQFF. The genes are TRBV11-2 and TRBJ2-1; D may be TRBD1 (6 bases). In germline, CDR1 is SGHAT, CDR2 FQNNGV. CDR3 size: 14 residues. Trimming took off 2 bases at V and 5 bases at J, with 10 bases between the two ends.

V gene TRBV19 combines with J gene TRBJ2-5, with D maybe TRBD2 (6 bases). CDR3 length equals 15 residues. The germline V gene has CDR1 LNHDA and CDR2 SQIVND (reference sequence). V was cut by 4 bases and J by 8 bases, with 20 bases left in between. CDR3 region: CASSTREPVKRTQYF. The CDR3 DNA reads TGTGCCAGTAGTACCCGGGAGCCGGTGAAGAGAACCCAGTACTTC.

This clone was observed a single time. The J gene is TRBJ2-7, the V gene TRBV28; TRBD1 aligns across 8 bases. This CDR3 region has 16 residues. V lost 4 bases, J lost 2 bases, and 10 bases stayed unmatched. Germline CDR1 and CDR2: MDHEN and SYDVKM. CDR3: CASSSIGQGATYEQYF. DNA for the CDR3: TGTGCCAGCAGTTCGATAGGACAGGGCGCGACCTACGAGCAGTACTTC.

The chain couples TRBV28 to TRBJ1-2; TRBD1 matches at 10 bases. Unmatched junction bases numbered 9, after V lost 7 bases and J lost 1 base. The CDR3 has 16 residues. CDR1 and CDR2 from the germline V gene are MDHEN and SYDVKM. The CDR3 spells CASTPHGTGVNYGYTF. CDR3 sequence (DNA): TGTGCCAGCACTCCCCATGGGACAGGGGTTAACTATGGCTACACCTTC.

The chain combines TRBV27 with TRBJ2-5; 11 bases are a match to TRBD2. V was pared by 4 bases and J by 6 bases, with 7 bases of the junction left unmatched. The length of the CDR3 is 15 residues. Germline CDR1 is MNHEY and CDR2 is SMNVEV (reference sequence). The CDR3 DNA reads as TGTGCCAGCAGTTCCGTAGCGGGAGGGCCGAAGACCCAGTACTTC. The encoded protein is CASSSVAGGPKTQYF.

The chain carries TRBV27 and TRBJ2-5, with 11 bases aligning to TRBD2. Germline loops: CDR1 MNHEY, CDR2 SMNVEV (reference sequence). The CDR3 sequence is 15 residues long. With V trimmed by 6 bases and J by 4 bases, 7 bases remained unmatched. CDR3 in DNA: TGTGCCAGCAGCCCCAATGGACTAGCGGGAGAGACCCAGTACTTC. This translates into CASSPNGLAGETQYF.

This clone has only one observation. The J gene is TRBJ2-5, the V gene TRBV7-9; possible D gene TRBD1, 6 bases. CDR3 length: 14 residues. Germline V gives CDR1 SEHNR, CDR2 FQNEAQ (reference sequence). Trimming cost V 3 bases and J 5 bases, with 13 bases left between them. The CDR3 region has the DNA TGTGCCAGCAGCTTCTGGGGGCCTGGGGAGACCCAGTACTTC. It specifies CASSFWGPGETQYF.

V gene TRBV27 combines with J gene TRBJ1-1, with 8 positions matching TRBD1. Germline values: CDR1 MNHEY, CDR2 SMNVEV (reference sequence). CDR3 length: 15 residues. The trim removed 5 bases at V and 1 base at J, leaving 6 bases unmatched. CDR3 sequence (DNA): TGTGCCAGCAGTATAGGACAGGGCTGGAACACTGAAGCTTTCTTT. Residues: CASSIGQGWNTEAFF.

The V gene is TRBV2, the J gene TRBJ2-2, with 7 bases that match TRBD2. The CDR3 totals 14 residues. CDR1 is SNHLY and CDR2 is FYNNEI in the germline V gene. The V gene end was trimmed by 3 bases and the J gene end by 4 bases; junction bases not matched to a gene: 2. The DNA for the CDR3 is TGTGCCAGCAGTGACGGGAGGAGCACCGGGGAGCTGTTTTTT. This sequence encodes CASSDGRSTGELFF.